Listed below are T cell receptor beta chains from one sample, sequenced in a study of graft-versus-host responses after intestinal transplantation. Clones were read by immunoSEQ multiplex PCR, and TCRdb kept only the in-frame ones, dropping some. Among about 37,000 clones listed, about nine tenths were seen once. The starting material was ileum tissue, obtained around 200 days after intestinal transplant. All receptors come from a human patient who received an intestinal transplant, so some T cells may come from the graft donor. Each CDR3 is given with its conserved first and last residue. D genes are given only for firm matches. Not every row has a clone size; where given, it reads once, few, many or a size class.

>-|TRBJ1-1|-|TRBV5-8
CASSLITGTSTFF
TGTGCCAGCAGCTTGATTACTGGGACGAGTACTTTCTTT
>-|TRBJ2-7|TRBD1|TRBV27
CASSLTGSYEQYF
TGTGCCAGCAGTTTGACAGGGTCCTACGAGCAGTACTTC
>-|TRBJ1-4|TRBD1|TRBV6-5
CASSSRQGWSEKLFF
TGTGCCAGCAGTTCCAGACAGGGATGGAGTGAAAAACTGTTTTTT
>-|TRBJ2-7|-|TRBV6-5
CASSVGLWEQYF
TGTGCCAGCAGTGTCGGTTTGTGGGAGCAGTACTTC
>-|TRBJ1-2|TRBD1|TRBV27
CASSLFWDRGGTTYGYTF
TGTGCCAGCAGTTTGTTTTGGGACAGGGGGGGAACTACCTATGGCTACACCTTC
>-|TRBJ2-5|TRBD1|TRBV5-4
CASSGTGGLGETQYF
TGTGCCAGCAGCGGGACAGGGGGGCTGGGAGAGACCCAGTACTTC
>-|TRBJ2-7|TRBD1|TRBV7-8
CASSPLAGGEGEQYF
TGTGCCAGCAGCCCCCTGGCAGGGGGCGAAGGCGAGCAGTACTTC
>-|TRBJ2-4|-|TRBV20-1
CSASGENIQYF
TGCAGTGCTAGCGGTGAAAACATTCAGTACTTC
>-|TRBJ2-2|TRBD1|TRBV5-1
CASSLLGGDTGELFF
TGCGCCAGCAGCTTGTTAGGGGGCGACACCGGGGAGCTGTTTTTT
>-|TRBJ2-1|TRBD2|TRBV6-5
CASSYSGDYFSNEQFF
TGTGCCAGCAGTTACTCTGGGGACTACTTCTCCAATGAGCAGTTCTTC
>-|TRBJ2-1|TRBD2|TRBV9
CASSSRGGASYNEQFF
TGTGCCAGCAGCTCCCGGGGGGGGGCCTCCTACAATGAGCAGTTCTTC
>-|TRBJ2-5|-|TRBV5-6
CASSIIQETQYF
TGTGCCAGCAGCATAATCCAAGAGACCCAGTACTTC
>once|TRBJ2-7|TRBD2|TRBV19
CASSILAGTSYEQYF
TGTGCCAGTAGTATTCTAGCGGGGACTTCCTACGAGCAGTACTTC
>-|TRBJ2-2|-|TRBV5-6
CASSFDGRWTGELFF
TGTGCCAGCAGCTTCGACGGACGGTGGACCGGGGAGCTGTTTTTT
>-|TRBJ1-2|TRBD1|TRBV2
CASRGTGNLWGYGYTF
TGTGCCAGCAGAGGGACAGGCAATTTATGGGGCTATGGCTACACCTTC
>-|TRBJ1-1|TRBD1|TRBV2
CASSDGTGGWSTEAFF
TGTGCCAGCAGCGACGGGACAGGGGGTTGGAGCACTGAAGCTTTCTTT
>-|TRBJ1-1|-|TRBV5-1
CASSPDRWNTEAFF
TGCGCCAGCAGCCCCGACAGGTGGAACACTGAAGCTTTCTTT
>once|TRBJ1-5|-|TRBV29-1
CSARDGDQPQHF
TGCAGCGCCCGGGACGGGGATCAGCCCCAGCATTTT